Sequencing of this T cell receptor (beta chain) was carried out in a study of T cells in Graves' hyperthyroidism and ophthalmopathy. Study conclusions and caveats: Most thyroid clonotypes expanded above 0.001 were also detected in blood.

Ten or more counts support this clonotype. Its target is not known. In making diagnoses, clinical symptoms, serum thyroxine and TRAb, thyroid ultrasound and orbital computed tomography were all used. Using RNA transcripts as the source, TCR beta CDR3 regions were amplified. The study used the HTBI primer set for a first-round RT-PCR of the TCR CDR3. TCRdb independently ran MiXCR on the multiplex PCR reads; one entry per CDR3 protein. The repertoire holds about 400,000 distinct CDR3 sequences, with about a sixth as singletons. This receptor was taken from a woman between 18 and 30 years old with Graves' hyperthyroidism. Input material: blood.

The CDR3 DNA sequence: TGTGCCACCGCCCCAAGCGGGAGGGCCCTCGGCGGGGAGCTGTTTTTT. This translates into CATAPSGRALGGELFF. The V and J genes are TRBV24-1 and TRBJ2-2, with 10 positions matching TRBD2. CDR1 KGHDR and CDR2 SFDVKD come from the germline V gene. This CDR3 is 16 amino acids long. The junction had 13 bases not matched to a gene; V was cut back by 9 bases and J by 7 bases.